This record looks at one T cell receptor (beta chain) sequence and its context. The sample comes from a study of blood T cell repertoires in COVID-19. The CDR3 totals 13 residues. Trimming shortened V by 5 bases and J by 7 bases, and 14 bases separated the two germline ends. Germline V gives CDR1 SGHAT, CDR2 FQNNGV. Authors' methods: From reference gene primer amplification, estimates of nucleated cell counts were derived. Assay: immunoSEQ multiplex PCR; the TCRdb copy retains only in-frame clones and omits some. V, J and clone size reflect that table, while D and trimming were determined from the DNA. The top ten clones hold 25% of a sample with roughly 87,000 clones, 86% of them seen once.

This sequence joins TRBV11-2 and TRBJ2-5; D possibly corresponds to TRBD1 (6 bases). Sequencing was performed on peripheral blood. The TCR comes from a human donor in a cohort sampled during active COVID-19. CDR3 residues: CASSLDRDVTQYF. For the CDR3, the DNA is TGTGCCAGCAGCCTGGACAGAGATGTGACCCAGTACTTC.